This TCR beta chain came from a study of blood T cell repertoires in COVID-19. Study summary: Both acute and convalescent COVID-19 samples were obtained from the United States, Italy and Spain. T cells, B-cell-depleted T cells, or PBMCs supplied cDNA or gDNA.

V lost 6 bases and J lost 10, with 11 bases in between. The germline V gene has CDR1 DFQATT and CDR2 SNEGSKA (reference sequence). This CDR3 has 10 amino acids. Under the authors' procedure: Researchers report that nucleated cell counts were estimated from reference gene primer amplification. Generated by immunoSEQ multiplex PCR, the TCRdb table keeps only in-frame clones and is missing some. Clone size and the V and J calls come from that table; the DNA yielded D and trimming. The sample has over 50,000 clones; 85% are singletons. The clonotype originates from a man in his 70s with acute or convalescent COVID-19. This chain joins TRBV20-1 and TRBJ2-3; weak D call: TRBD1 (6 bases). Sequenced sample: peripheral blood. CDR3 DNA: TGCAGTGCCGCCAGGGGTGCGCAGTATTTT. As protein: CSAARGAQYF.